The entry that follows covers one T cell receptor beta chain sequence. Method: immunoSEQ multiplex PCR; TCRdb's copy keeps in-frame clones and lacks some. The table has some 300,000 clones, 90% seen once. This record comes from a study of blood T cell repertoires in COVID-19. About the study: Acute and convalescent COVID-19 specimens originated in the United States, Italy and Spain. Sources were T cells, B-cell-depleted T cells, or PBMCs; the material itself was cDNA or gDNA.

Germline-derived CDR1 and CDR2 are GTSNPN and SVGIG (reference sequence). The CDR3 has 13 residues. The trim removed 8 bases at V and 6 bases at J, leaving 7 bases unmatched. Sequenced: peripheral blood. The chain recombines TRBV30 with TRBJ2-1; 10 bases line up with TRBD2. This sequence originates from a woman aged 45-60 years with COVID-19, enrolled during active disease. The DNA for the CDR3 is TGTGCCGGAGGGCCTAGCGGGAGCAATGAGCAGTTCTTC. This encodes CAGGPSGSNEQFF.